This T cell receptor beta chain was profiled in a study of CD8+CD57+ T cells in acquired aplastic anemia. Study information: Isolated CD4+ and CD8+ cells, once sorted, yielded DNA averaging around 3 ug.

In its sample, this clonotype was seen many times. Genomic DNA acted as the template from which TCR beta VDJ combination and CDR3 sequence profiling were carried out. From the reads, TCRdb called clonotypes with MiXCR, one entry per CDR3 protein. Of under 500,000 distinct CDR3 sequences in the sample, approximately 32% are singletons; the top ten hold less than 0.85%. The CDR3 consists of 14 residues. Germline CDR1 and CDR2: SGHAT and FQNNGV. With 2 bases removed from V and 7 bases from J, the gap between germline ends came to 9 bases. Whoever was chosen for sequencing had shown CD8+CD57+ cell expansion by flow cytometry.

Sequences were obtained from sorted CD4+, CD8+, or CD8+CD57+ T cells (not recorded which) from PBMCs. The receptor comes from a human donor with aplastic anemia. This sequence joins TRBV11-2 and TRBJ1-6, with unresolved D. CDR3 loop: CASSLKAKNSPLHF. In DNA form, the CDR3 reads TGTGCCAGCAGCTTAAAAGCAAAGAATTCACCCCTCCACTTT. The whole variable domain, remainder taken from reference TRBV11-2 and TRBJ1-6, is EAGVAQSPRYKIIEKRQSVAFWCNPISGHATLYWYQQILGQGPKLLIQFQNNGVVDDSQLPKDRFSAERLKGVDSTLKIQPAKLEDSAVYLCASSLKAKNSPLHFGNGTRLTVT.